This TCR beta chain was documented in a study of control samples from healthy donors and cancer patients. The assay was immunoSEQ multiplex PCR, and TCRdb's table has in-frame clones only and misses some. The sample has more than 150,000 clones, approximately 90% seen once; the top ten hold 0.68%. The CDR3 consists of 15 residues. Trimming removed 4 bases from V and 7 bases from J, with 16 bases in between. CDR1 LNHNV and CDR2 YYDKDF come from the germline V gene (reference sequence). V and J are TRBV15 and TRBJ1-4; D possibly corresponds to TRBD1 (5 bases). This clonotype originated in a woman under 40 in good health. The source material was blood. The DNA of the CDR3 is TGTGCCACCAGCAATGACACAGTTGGGGGTGAAAAACTGTTTTTT. It is translated as CATSNDTVGGEKLFF. Variable domain in full (rest from reference TRBV15 and TRBJ1-4): DAMVIQNPRYQVTQFGKPVTLSCSQTLNHNVMYWYQQKSSQAPKLLFHYYDKDFNNEADTPDNFQSRRPNTSFCFLDIRSPGLGDTAMYLCATSNDTVGGEKLFFGSGTQLSVL.